This TCR beta chain emerged from a study of blood T cell repertoires in COVID-19. Cohort 3 donors were reported recovered after two negative PCRs, clearance, or symptom resolution. CDR1 and CDR2 (germline): MDHEN, SYDVKM. The CDR3 length is 16 residues. V was shortened by 3 bases and J by 0 bases, with 15 bases between the two germline ends. Assay used: immunoSEQ multiplex PCR; TCRdb lists only in-frame clones, some missing. The sample carries more than 150,000 clones, about nine tenths recorded once. The J gene is TRBJ2-7, the V gene TRBV28; weak D call: TRBD1 (7 bases). Sequencing input: PBMCs or T cells enriched from blood (not recorded which). The source is a woman between 25 and 40 years old who had recovered from COVID-19. The CDR3 DNA sequence: TGTGCCAGCAGTTTGGGGGGAGACAGGGACTCCTACGAGCAGTACTTC. It translates to CASSLGGDRDSYEQYF.